This TCR beta chain was profiled in a study of vaccination effects on CD4 cells after COVID-19. Study-wide context: ViraFEST expansion of antigen-specific CD4+ T cells with viral peptide pools preceded sequencing.

Concerning this clone: Its antigen is still unknown.

Culture proceeded for approximately nine days, and CD4+ T cells were then isolated. Every participant took two doses of the BNT162b2 or mRNA-1273 vaccine. The vaccine recipients had no prior SARS-CoV-2 infection, with negative nucleocapsid antibodies. With 3 bases removed from V and 1 base from J, the gap between germline ends came to 1 base. This CDR3 region has 11 residues. Germline-derived CDR1 and CDR2 are LGHDT and YNNKEL (reference sequence). The method was immunoSEQ multiplex PCR; TCRdb's version includes in-frame clones alone and lacks a portion of them. Of more than 35,000 clones in the sample, 60% to 75% were seen once.

The receptor comes from a human donor who received a COVID-19 vaccine. The gene calls are TRBV3-1 (or the pseudogene TRBV3-2) and TRBJ2-7; D call uncertain. This specimen was CD4+ T cells from PBMCs cultured without peptide, taken after COVID-19 vaccination. The CDR3 spells CASSQSYEQYF. The CDR3 bases are TGTGCCAGCAGCCAGTCCTACGAGCAGTACTTC.